This TCR beta chain was profiled in a study of technical replicates of blood from a handful of donors. The CDR3 is made up of 17 amino acids. Losses at the gene ends were 3 bases for V and 2 bases for J; bases not matched to a gene: 7. Germline CDR1 is ENHRY and CDR2 is SYGVKD. The data were produced by immunoSEQ multiplex PCR, yet TCRdb's version contains in-frame clones alone and is incomplete. Counted here are more than 80,000 clones, around 95% occurring once; the ten biggest clones make up approximately 0.35%. The rearrangement joins TRBV10-3 to TRBJ2-7, with TRBD2 identical over 13 bases. This clonotype originated in a human donor in good health. The sample was T cells isolated from PBMCs. Written as DNA, the CDR3 is TGTGCCATCAGTGATGCTCCCGGACTAGCGGGAGCCTACGAGCAGTACTTC. Amino acids: CAISDAPGLAGAYEQYF.